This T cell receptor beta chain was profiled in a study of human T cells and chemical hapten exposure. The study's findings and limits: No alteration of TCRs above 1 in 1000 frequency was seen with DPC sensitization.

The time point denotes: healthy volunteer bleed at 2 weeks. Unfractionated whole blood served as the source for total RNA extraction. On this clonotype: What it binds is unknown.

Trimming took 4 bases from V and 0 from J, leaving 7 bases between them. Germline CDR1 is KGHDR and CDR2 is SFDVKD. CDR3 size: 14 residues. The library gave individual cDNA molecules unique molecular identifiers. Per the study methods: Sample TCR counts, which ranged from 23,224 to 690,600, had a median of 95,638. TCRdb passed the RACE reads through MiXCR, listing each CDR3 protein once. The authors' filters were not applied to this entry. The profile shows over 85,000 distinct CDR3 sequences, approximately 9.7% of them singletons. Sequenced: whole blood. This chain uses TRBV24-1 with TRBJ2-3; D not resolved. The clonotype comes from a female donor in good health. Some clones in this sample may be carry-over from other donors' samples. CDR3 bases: TGTGCCACCAGTGACCGAAGCAGCACAGATACGCAGTATTTT. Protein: CATSDRSSTDTQYF.